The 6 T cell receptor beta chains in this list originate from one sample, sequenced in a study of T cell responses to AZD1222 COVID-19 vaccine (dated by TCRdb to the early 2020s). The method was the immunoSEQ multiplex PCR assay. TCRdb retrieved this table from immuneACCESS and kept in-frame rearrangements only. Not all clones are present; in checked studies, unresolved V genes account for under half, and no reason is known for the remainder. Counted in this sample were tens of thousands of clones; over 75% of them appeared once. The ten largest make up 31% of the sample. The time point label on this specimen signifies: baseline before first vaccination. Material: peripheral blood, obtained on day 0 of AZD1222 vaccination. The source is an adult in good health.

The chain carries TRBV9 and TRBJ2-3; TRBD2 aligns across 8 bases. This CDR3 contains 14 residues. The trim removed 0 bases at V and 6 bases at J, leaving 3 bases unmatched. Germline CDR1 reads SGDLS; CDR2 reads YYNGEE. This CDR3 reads CASSVAGGPDTQYF. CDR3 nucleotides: TGTGCCAGCAGCGTAGCGGGAGGGCCTGATACGCAGTATTTT.

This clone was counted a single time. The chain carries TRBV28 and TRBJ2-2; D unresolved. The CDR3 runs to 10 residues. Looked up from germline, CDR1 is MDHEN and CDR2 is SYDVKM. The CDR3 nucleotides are TGTGCAGTCTCGAACGGGGAGCTGTTTTTT. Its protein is CAVSNGELFF.

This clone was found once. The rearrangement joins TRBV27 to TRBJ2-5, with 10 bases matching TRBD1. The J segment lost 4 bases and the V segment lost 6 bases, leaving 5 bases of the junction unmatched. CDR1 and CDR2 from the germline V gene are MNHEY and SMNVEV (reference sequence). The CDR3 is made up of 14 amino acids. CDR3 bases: TGTGCCAGCAGCGTCGACAGGGGGCGAGAGACCCAGTACTTC. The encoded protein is CASSVDRGRETQYF.

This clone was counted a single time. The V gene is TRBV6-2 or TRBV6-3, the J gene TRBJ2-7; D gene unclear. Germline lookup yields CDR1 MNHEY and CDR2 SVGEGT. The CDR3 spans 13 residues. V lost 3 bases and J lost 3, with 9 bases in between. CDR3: CASSYRQSYEQYF. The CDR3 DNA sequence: TGTGCCAGCAGTTATCGCCAGAGCTACGAGCAGTACTTC.

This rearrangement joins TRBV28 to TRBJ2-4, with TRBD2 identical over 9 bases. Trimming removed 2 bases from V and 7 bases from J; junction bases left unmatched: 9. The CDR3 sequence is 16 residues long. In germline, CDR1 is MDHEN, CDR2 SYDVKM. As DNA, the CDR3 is TGTGCCAGCAGTTTACTTGATAGCGGGAGAAGGAACATTCAGTACTTC. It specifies CASSLLDSGRRNIQYF. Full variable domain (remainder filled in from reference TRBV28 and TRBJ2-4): DVKVTQSSRYLVKRTGEKVFLECVQDMDHENMFWYRQDPGLGLRLIYFSYDVKMKEKGDIPEGYSVSREKKERFSLILESASTNQTSMYLCASSLLDSGRRNIQYFGAGTRLSVL.

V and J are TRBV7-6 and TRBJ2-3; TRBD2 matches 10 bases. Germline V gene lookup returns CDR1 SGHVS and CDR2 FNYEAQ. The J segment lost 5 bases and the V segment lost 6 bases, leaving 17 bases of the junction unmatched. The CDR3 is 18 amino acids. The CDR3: CASRNSPLLAGARDTQYF. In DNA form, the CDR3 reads TGTGCCAGCAGGAACTCCCCTCTCCTAGCGGGAGCAAGAGATACGCAGTATTTT.